The rows below give T cell receptor beta chains drawn from one sample of a study of CD4 T cells in relation to SARS-CoV-2 and coronaviruses. Their antigens remain unidentified. Clones were read by immunoSEQ multiplex PCR, and TCRdb kept only the in-frame ones, dropping some. Altogether 27,000 or so clones are present, about three quarters being singletons, with the ten largest covering about 16%. Sequencing was carried out using CD4+ T cells from PBMCs, cultured in vitro. The receptors here all came from a human donor in good health. The conserved cysteine and the conserved F or W are not part of the CDR3 here. Each record gives: V gene, CDR3 protein.

TRBV6-2/TRBV6-3	ASSYTGGRGDGYT
TRBV4-1	ASSQGGQVSAF
TRBV3-1/TRBV3-2	ASSPGSLGQPQH
TRBV12-5	ASGLVGGITDTQY
TRBV7-2	ASSRPTRNEQF
TRBV7-2	ASREGSAKSLSPLH
TRBV10-3	AISENGLHSPLH
TRBV21-1	ASRFGAFNYGYT
TRBV7-9	ASSSGSGTSGQETQY
TRBV10-3	AISDRDSVAEAF
TRBV3-1/TRBV3-2	ASSQDIRGPETQY
TRBV10-3	AISDVDETQY
TRBV10-2	ATLTGDYGYT
TRBV4-2	ASSQVRSNEKLF
TRBV5-1	ASSRVPVRLAATDTQY
TRBV7-9	ASSAPGLAGGRYEQY
TRBV5-6	ASSRGLGEGGYT
TRBV6-2/TRBV6-3	ASSYPSGRSYEQY
TRBV7-9	ASRLEDPPSGANVLT
TRBV7-8	ASSVQPGETQY
TRBV18	ASSPPSRDEQY
TRBV14	ASSQAQGRGAL
TRBV7-7	ASSLDGTGIYEQF
TRBV5-4	ASSLRLADTKGTQY
TRBV7-2	ASSPDRASNQPQH
TRBV6-5	ASSLRYYNEQF
TRBV3-1/TRBV3-2	ASSQERDPIVNEQF
TRBV6-5	ASSYHEAGRGGTQY
TRBV18	ASSPRAATNEKLF
TRBV10-1	ASSESGAGELF
TRBV5-8	ASSRTGTGGQKY
TRBV2	ASSDQGPGLSGYT
TRBV6-1	ASSEVDGTTFYQPQH
TRBV28	ASSNQGLPNPYEQY
TRBV19	ASTPGQGGTDTQY
TRBV7-2	ASSLGGGTLLGRGYT
TRBV2	ASSGTASSYNSPLH
TRBV5-1	ASSWGRDREDTQY
TRBV4-1	ASSRPGLASHNEQF
TRBV11-1	ASSLEQGNTGELF
TRBV19	ASSMYRASYEQY
TRBV4-3	ASSREASGRLTDTQY
TRBV3-1/TRBV3-2	ASSQLSGEGGELF
TRBV5-5	ASSPGREIYGYT
TRBV9	ASSGTFTGSAT
TRBV19	ASSTWGTEAF
TRBV10-2	ASNRGGTEAF
TRBV6-5	ASSSPPGTEQY
TRBV3-1/TRBV3-2	ASSQGLRYEQY
TRBV20-1	SATLKNIQY
TRBV3-1/TRBV3-2	ASTRRGGGNEQF
TRBV3-1/TRBV3-2	ASSQEDQGVHGYT
TRBV4-3	ASSQDRAGVTDTQY
TRBV5-1	ASTDTQNTEAF